One and the same sample provided the 3 T cell receptor beta chains below, sequenced in a study of PD-1 blockade in classical Hodgkin lymphoma. The data were produced by immunoSEQ multiplex PCR, yet TCRdb's version contains in-frame clones alone and is incomplete. The sample yields about 16,000 clones, 85% seen once. Every one of the patients relapsed after autologous stem cell transplantation (brentuximab vedotin exposure was variable). Negative magnetic selection isolated CD4+ T cells from thawed PBMCs. The sequencing used CD4+ T cells from blood, collected at baseline. The source of these receptors is a human donor with classical Hodgkin lymphoma.

The chain carries TRBV27 and TRBJ1-1, with 11 bases identical to TRBD1. CDR3 length: 17 amino acids. The junction had 8 bases not matched to a gene; V was cut back by 2 bases and J by 3 bases. Germline V gene lookup returns CDR1 MNHEY and CDR2 SMNVEV (reference sequence). Here the CDR3 reads CASSLAHRTGGHTEAFF. The CDR3 DNA sequence: TGTGCCAGCAGTTTAGCTCATCGGACAGGGGGCCACACTGAAGCTTTCTTT.

The chain recombines TRBV9 with TRBJ2-2; D is uncertain. V was shortened by 0 bases and J by 7 bases, with 4 bases between the two germline ends. CDR1 is SGDLS, CDR2 YYNGEE, per germline. The CDR3 extends over 12 amino acids. The CDR3 DNA reads as TGTGCCAGCAGCGTAGCGGGCGGGGAGCTGTTTTTT. It yields the protein CASSVAGGELFF.

This chain uses TRBV5-5 with TRBJ1-2, with 7 bases aligning to TRBD1. CDR1 and CDR2 (germline): SGHKS, YYEKEE (reference sequence). The CDR3 covers 16 residues. V dropped 0 bases and J dropped 4; count of bases not matched to a gene: 9. The CDR3 sequence: CASSLDLGGRAYGYTF. The CDR3 region has the DNA TGTGCCAGCAGCTTGGATTTAGGGGGCAGGGCCTATGGCTACACCTTC.